This T cell receptor beta chain stems from a study of cytomegalovirus exposure and HLA in healthy donors. Overall study results and limits: Later genetic work tied a missense DCLRE1C variant to beta-chain V and J trimming. It was about 180 TCR beta chains that were listed as cytomegalovirus-associated.

PCR was performed using 60 Vbeta and 13 Jbeta primers. The protocol was immunoSEQ multiplex PCR, while the TCRdb copy is restricted to in-frame clones and leaves out a portion. The sample holds approximately 110,000 clones, 75% to 85% seen once. Worth noting for this clone: Its specificity is unknown.

The sample was PBMCs. The source is a man aged 40-49 years in good health and CMV-seronegative.

CDR3 sequence: CASSLTYGGEKLFF. CDR3 DNA sequence: TGTGCCAGCAGTTTAACCTATGGCGGTGAAAAACTGTTTTTT. This rearrangement joins TRBV28 to TRBJ1-4, with D unclear. V shed 2 bases and J shed 7 bases, with 11 bases lying between them. Per germline, CDR1 MDHEN and CDR2 SYDVKM. The length of the CDR3 is 14 residues.